The rows below give T cell receptor beta chains drawn from one sample of a study of blood T cell repertoires in COVID-19. Sequenced by immunoSEQ multiplex PCR; TCRdb stores in-frame clones only, minus some. Of about 290,000 clones in the sample, nearly 90% were seen once. The sequenced material came from peripheral blood. These receptors came from a woman aged 30 to 39 with COVID-19, enrolled during active disease. CDR3s leave out the opening cysteine and the closing phenylalanine or tryptophan.

CDR3 protein: ASGSGSSGNTIY
V gene: TRBV10-1
J gene: TRBJ1-3

CDR3 protein: ASSVSQGLGAF
V gene: TRBV12-3/TRBV12-4
J gene: TRBJ1-1

CDR3 protein: ASSLLAGGLDGNEQF
V gene: TRBV7-9
J gene: TRBJ2-1

CDR3 protein: ASYETGASGKLF
V gene: TRBV2
J gene: TRBJ1-4

CDR3 protein: ASSKRRDTEAF
V gene: TRBV21-1
J gene: TRBJ1-1

CDR3 protein: ASGTGAPSSYNEQF
V gene: TRBV5-1
J gene: TRBJ2-1

CDR3 protein: ASIVAEKLF
V gene: TRBV11-3
J gene: TRBJ1-4

CDR3 protein: ASSTTYLAGVETQY
V gene: TRBV19
J gene: TRBJ2-5

CDR3 protein: ASSLTGDNSPLH
V gene: TRBV5-1
J gene: TRBJ1-6

CDR3 protein: ASSQRQGVVDTEAF
V gene: TRBV4-1
J gene: TRBJ1-1

CDR3 protein: ANNRVTYNSPLH
V gene: TRBV25-1
J gene: TRBJ1-6

CDR3 protein: ASSRDRGDSPLH
V gene: TRBV27
J gene: TRBJ1-6

CDR3 protein: ASSGGQGYNEQY
V gene: TRBV6-5
J gene: TRBJ2-7

CDR3 protein: ASSPGTGRYEQY
V gene: TRBV7-2
J gene: TRBJ2-7

CDR3 protein: ASSLGQPGHEKLF
V gene: TRBV5-1
J gene: TRBJ1-4

CDR3 protein: ASRGGDSQVGYNEQF
V gene: TRBV7-9
J gene: TRBJ2-1

CDR3 protein: ASSPLTGELF
V gene: TRBV27
J gene: TRBJ2-2

CDR3 protein: ASSYQGIGHSPLH
V gene: TRBV27
J gene: TRBJ1-6

CDR3 protein: ASSRAISVNTEAF
V gene: TRBV7-9
J gene: TRBJ1-1

CDR3 protein: ASSVGTGAMNTEAF
V gene: TRBV5-6
J gene: TRBJ1-1

CDR3 protein: ASSHKTGRRTEAF
V gene: TRBV6-5
J gene: TRBJ1-1

CDR3 protein: ASSYETGLSNQPQH
V gene: TRBV2
J gene: TRBJ1-5

CDR3 protein: ASSSSFGGAGSLAKNIQY
V gene: TRBV27
J gene: TRBJ2-4

CDR3 protein: ASRADRDGGYT
V gene: TRBV6-1
J gene: TRBJ1-2

CDR3 protein: ASSSAGTGVGEQF
V gene: TRBV3-1/TRBV3-2
J gene: TRBJ2-1

CDR3 protein: ASSYGHPERGYEQY
V gene: TRBV6-5
J gene: TRBJ2-7